This T cell receptor beta chain was documented in a study of identical twins. Study observations and caveats: Within cord blood, abundant beta clonotypes carried fewer insertions, but memory repertoires showed no such trend. Out-of-frame alpha sequences common to twins exhibited a surplus of low generation probability.

Each CDR3 protein gets one entry after TCRdb re-called the 5' RACE reads with MiXCR. The sample shows around 470,000 distinct CDR3 sequences, more than 13% of them seen only once. Concerning this clonotype: Its cognate antigen is unknown.

Trimming took 4 bases from V and 1 from J, leaving 11 bases between them. There are 15 residues in the CDR3. Germline V gene sequence: CDR1 LGHDT, CDR2 YNNKEL (reference sequence). This same sample was also part of a study on yellow fever vaccine responses in identical twins.

The sample was CD4+ T cells sorted from blood. The receptor comes from a woman between 18 and 29 years old in good health. The V call is TRBV3-1, the J call TRBJ2-1, with a possible D match to TRBD2 (6 bases). The CDR3 is CASSPVADSYNEQFF. The DNA of the CDR3 is TGTGCCAGCAGCCCAGTAGCGGATTCCTACAATGAGCAGTTCTTC.